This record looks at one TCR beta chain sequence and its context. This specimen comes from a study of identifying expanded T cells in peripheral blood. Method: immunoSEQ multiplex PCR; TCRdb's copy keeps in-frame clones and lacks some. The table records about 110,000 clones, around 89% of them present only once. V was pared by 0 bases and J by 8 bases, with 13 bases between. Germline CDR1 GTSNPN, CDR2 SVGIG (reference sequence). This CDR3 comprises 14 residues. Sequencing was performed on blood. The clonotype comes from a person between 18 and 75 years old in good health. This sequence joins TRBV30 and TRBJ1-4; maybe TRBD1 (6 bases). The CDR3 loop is CAWSVMGAREKLFF. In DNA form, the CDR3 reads TGTGCCTGGAGTGTAATGGGGGCAAGAGAAAAACTGTTTTTT. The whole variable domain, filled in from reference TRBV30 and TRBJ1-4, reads SQTIHQWPATLVQPVGSPLSLECTVEGTSNPNLYWYRQAAGRGLQLLFYSVGIGQISSEVPQNLSASRPQDRQFILSSKKLLLSDSGFYLCAWSVMGAREKLFFGSGTQLSVL.